The subject of this entry is one T cell receptor (beta chain). Original methodology: Researchers report that nucleated cell counts were estimated from reference gene primer amplification. The data were produced by immunoSEQ multiplex PCR, yet TCRdb's version contains in-frame clones alone and is incomplete. V, J and clone size are those of that table, while D and trimming were read from the DNA. The sample carries around 180,000 clones, under 90% recorded once. The data stem from a study of blood T cell repertoires in COVID-19. Looking at the study overall: Donors in the United States, Italy and Spain gave samples during acute or convalescent COVID-19. T cells, B-cell-depleted T cells, or PBMCs supplied cDNA or gDNA.

Germline values: CDR1 SGHDT, CDR2 YYEEEE. The CDR3 has 15 residues. V lost 2 bases and J lost 4, with 12 bases in between. The receptor was derived from a human donor in a cohort sampled during active COVID-19. V gene TRBV5-6 combines with J gene TRBJ2-2, with D tentatively TRBD2 (6 bases). What was sequenced was peripheral blood. CDR3 residues: CASSFSEGFTGELFF. The CDR3, as DNA: TGTGCCAGCAGCTTTTCGGAGGGGTTCACCGGGGAGCTGTTTTTT.